Each of the 22 T cell receptor beta chains below was sequenced from the same sample in a study of cytomegalovirus exposure and HLA in healthy donors (TCRdb year 2017). Library preparation used the immunoSEQ multiplex PCR assay. For the multiplex PCR, a mixture combining 60 forward primers for TCR Vbeta segments and 13 reverse primers for TCR Jbeta segments was used. The immuneACCESS repertoire file appears here via TCRdb, limited to in-frame rearrangements. These files lack a portion of the clones; in checked studies, under half of the deficit traces to unresolved V genes, and the cause of the others is not known. For this sample the table gives over 100,000 clones, of which nearly 65% were detected only once. The top ten constitute under 5.5% of the sample. The sequenced sample consisted of PBMCs. The receptors derive from a human donor in good health.

The gene calls are TRBV4-1 and TRBJ1-4; no reliable D call. V lost 0 bases and J 7 bases, leaving 12 bases between the germline ends. CDR3 length: 15 residues. Germline CDR1 reads MGHRA; CDR2 reads YSYEKL. The CDR3 DNA reads as TGCGCCAGCAGCCAAGATCTCCTCCTCCCTGAAAAACTGTTTTTT. This codes for CASSQDLLLPEKLFF.

V and J are TRBV29-1 and TRBJ1-1; a weak D match, TRBD1 (5 bases). The ends were cut back, 2 bases at V and 5 bases at J, with 9 bases in the middle. In germline, CDR1 is SQVTM, CDR2 ANQGSEA. This CDR3 comprises 12 residues. This CDR3 is CSVEPGGTEAFF. In DNA form, the CDR3 reads TGCAGCGTTGAACCGGGGGGGACTGAAGCTTTCTTT.

DNA for the CDR3: TGCGCCAGCAGCACAGGGACAGGGCGCGACCACTTTGGGGCCAACGTCCTGACTTTC. This sequence encodes CASSTGTGRDHFGANVLTF. This chain uses TRBV5-1 with TRBJ2-6; TRBD1 aligns across 9 bases. CDR1 SGHRS and CDR2 YFSETQ come from the germline V gene. J lost 3 bases, V lost 4 bases, and 14 bases had no gene match. This CDR3 is built from 19 residues.

The V and J genes are TRBV9 and TRBJ2-7, with D perhaps TRBD1 (7 bases). The CDR3 runs 15 residues. The germline gives CDR1 SGDLS, CDR2 YYNGEE. Trimming removed 0 bases at V and 3 bases at J, with 13 bases between. CDR3 in amino acids: CASSVGGDRYYEQYF. CDR3 DNA: TGTGCCAGCAGCGTAGGGGGGGACAGATACTACGAGCAGTACTTC.

This clone was detected a few times. The rearrangement links TRBV4-1 to TRBJ2-7, with D perhaps TRBD2 (7 bases). From germline, CDR1 is MGHRA and CDR2 YSYEKL. V was trimmed by 4 bases and J by 4 bases, leaving 20 bases between them. The CDR3 contains 16 residues. The CDR3 loop is CASSRRGRESFYEQYF. CDR3 nucleotide sequence: TGCGCCAGCAGCCGAAGGGGGAGGGAGAGCTTTTACGAGCAGTACTTC.

This chain links TRBV2 with TRBJ2-1; TRBD2 aligns across 10 bases. The V segment lost 1 base and the J segment 2 bases; nucleotides outside the gene matches: 2. There are 16 residues in the CDR3. Germline CDR1 SNHLY, CDR2 FYNNEI. CDR3 nucleotides: TGTGCCAGCAGTGAAGGACTAGCGGGTGCCTACAATGAGCAGTTCTTC. Protein: CASSEGLAGAYNEQFF.

This chain uses TRBV5-1 with TRBJ2-1, with 7 bases that match TRBD1. The CDR3 contains 12 residues. The V segment lost 4 bases and the J segment 9 bases; nucleotides outside the gene matches: 4. The germline gives CDR1 SGHRS, CDR2 YFSETQ. CDR3 residues: CASSGTASEQFF. Written as DNA, the CDR3 is TGCGCCAGCAGCGGGACAGCAAGTGAGCAGTTCTTC.

This clone was seen a few times. V and J are TRBV2 and TRBJ1-5, with a weak D call TRBD1 (6 bases). Trimming removed 6 bases at V and 3 bases at J, with 18 bases between. This CDR3 is 16 amino acids long. Germline-derived CDR1 and CDR2 are SNHLY and FYNNEI. This CDR3 reads CASRAYPGASNQPQHF. DNA for the CDR3: TGTGCCAGCAGAGCATACCCAGGGGCCTCCAATCAGCCCCAGCATTTT.

The rearrangement links TRBV7-8 to TRBJ2-5, with 7 bases identical to TRBD1. CDR3 length equals 15 residues. Per germline, CDR1 SGHVS and CDR2 FQNEAQ. V was pared by 1 base and J by 5 bases, with 7 bases of the junction left unmatched. CDR3 residues: CASSLEGGGWETQYF. The CDR3 DNA reads as TGTGCCAGCAGCTTAGAAGGGGGCGGTTGGGAGACCCAGTACTTC.

The rearrangement uses TRBV7-2 and TRBJ1-1; perhaps TRBD1 as D (6 bases). CDR3 length equals 14 residues. V gave up 2 bases and J gave up 0 bases, with 7 bases separating them. The germline gives CDR1 SGHTA, CDR2 FQGNSA. The CDR3 sequence: CASSLWDMNTEAFF. The CDR3 DNA reads as TGTGCCAGCAGCTTATGGGACATGAACACTGAAGCTTTCTTT.

The chain recombines TRBV28 with TRBJ2-1; no clear D gene. CDR3 size: 14 residues. V lost 6 bases and J lost 2, with 11 bases in between. Looked up from germline, CDR1 is MDHEN and CDR2 is SYDVKM. The CDR3 DNA follows: TGTGCCAGCAGAGGTAAGCGAGCCTACAATGAGCAGTTCTTC. It translates to CASRGKRAYNEQFF.

The genes are TRBV7-2 and TRBJ1-1; 11 bases match TRBD1. The V and J ends lost 5 bases and 4 bases, in that order; junction bases with no gene match: 12. CDR3 size: 17 residues. Germline CDR1 reads SGHTA; CDR2 reads FQGNSA. The CDR3 is CASSGWPPGTGGTEAFF. DNA of the CDR3: TGTGCCAGCAGCGGGTGGCCCCCAGGGACAGGGGGCACTGAAGCTTTCTTT. Together with reference TRBV7-2 and TRBJ1-1, the CDR3 gives the full variable domain: GAGVSQSPSNKVTEKGKDVELRCDPISGHTALYWYRQSLGQGLEFLIYFQGNSAPDKSGLPSDRFSAERTGGSVSTLTIQRTQQEDSAVYLCASSGWPPGTGGTEAFFGQGTRLTVV.

J is TRBJ2-2 and V is TRBV5-1, with D possibly matching TRBD2 (5 bases). V shed 6 bases and J shed 3 bases, with 21 bases lying between them. The CDR3 is made up of 17 amino acids. CDR1 is SGHRS, CDR2 YFSETQ, per germline. This CDR3 reads CASNLPAGSGDTGELFF. In DNA form, the CDR3 reads TGCGCCAGCAATCTACCCGCCGGTTCCGGGGACACCGGGGAGCTGTTTTTT.

This clone was seen more than once but under ten times. The chain has TRBV5-8 and TRBJ2-3, with a possible D match to TRBD2 (5 bases). Trimming took 5 bases from V and 1 from J, leaving 11 bases between them. The CDR3 runs to 14 residues. Germline V gene sequence: CDR1 SGHTS, CDR2 YDEGEE. The CDR3 sequence: CASSRREGTDTQYF. DNA for the CDR3: TGTGCCAGCAGTCGACGGGAAGGCACAGATACGCAGTATTTT. The full variable domain, with the rest looked up from reference TRBV5-8 and TRBJ2-3, is EAGVTQSPTHLIKTRGQQATLRCSPISGHTSVYWYQQALGLGLQFLLWYDEGEERNRGNFPPRFSGRQFPNYSSELNVNALELEDSALYLCASSRREGTDTQYFGPGTRLTVL.

The chain recombines TRBV29-1 with TRBJ2-1; 11 bases fit TRBD2. Per the germline V gene, CDR1 is SQVTM and CDR2 is ANQGSEA. The CDR3 runs 15 residues. The V and J ends lost 3 bases and 3 bases, in that order; junction bases with no gene match: 4. CDR3 sequence: CSVDLAGGNYNEQFF. CDR3 DNA: TGCAGCGTTGATCTAGCGGGAGGAAACTACAATGAGCAGTTCTTC.

The chain carries TRBV29-1 and TRBJ1-4, with D tentatively TRBD1 (5 bases). With 7 bases removed from V and 0 bases from J, the gap between germline ends came to 15 bases. The CDR3 sequence is 15 residues long. Germline V CDR1 and CDR2: SQVTM, ANQGSEA. The CDR3 here is CSASPTGATNEKLFF. The CDR3 nucleotides read TGCAGCGCTTCCCCTACAGGTGCAACTAATGAAAAACTGTTTTTT.

This clone was picked up one time. The chain employs TRBV7-8 and TRBJ1-1; D call uncertain. There are 13 residues in the CDR3. The germline CDR1 and CDR2 sequences are SGHVS and FQNEAQ. With 6 bases removed from V and 8 bases from J, the gap between germline ends came to 16 bases. The CDR3 loop is CASRRTSFEEAFF. The CDR3 DNA is TGTGCCAGCAGACGTACCTCGTTCGAGGAAGCTTTCTTT.

This clone was detected a few times. The V call is TRBV6-1, the J call TRBJ1-1; a weak D match, TRBD1 (6 bases). The CDR3 has 15 residues. V dropped 0 bases and J dropped 7 bases, with 15 bases sitting between them. Germline CDR1 MNHNS, CDR2 SASEGT. The CDR3 region is CASSEADRILDEAFF. As DNA, the CDR3 is TGTGCCAGCAGTGAAGCTGACAGGATACTCGATGAAGCTTTCTTT.

The chain recombines TRBV7-2 with TRBJ2-3, with 14 bases fitting TRBD2. The CDR3 is 18 residues long. The junction had 6 bases not matched to a gene; V was cut back by 0 bases and J by 4 bases. CDR1 SGHTA and CDR2 FQGNSA come from the germline V gene. As DNA, the CDR3 is TGTGCCAGCAGCTTAGCGCGGAGACTAGCGGGAGGGCCAGATACGCAGTATTTT. Its translation: CASSLARRLAGGPDTQYF.

V gene TRBV30 combines with J gene TRBJ1-1, with D tentatively TRBD1 (6 bases). This CDR3 is built from 14 residues. V lost 0 bases, J lost 6 bases, and 14 bases lay in between. Germline lookup yields CDR1 GTSNPN and CDR2 SVGIG (reference sequence). CDR3 amino acids: CAWSVRGRLSEAFF. CDR3 nucleotide sequence: TGTGCCTGGAGTGTGCGGGGGCGGTTATCTGAAGCTTTCTTT.

The rearrangement joins TRBV29-1 to TRBJ1-5; the D gene is possibly TRBD1 (5 bases). This CDR3 has 14 residues. CDR1 is SQVTM and CDR2 is ANQGSEA in the germline V gene. Deletions cut 7 bases from V and 4 bases from J, with 17 bases between. DNA for the CDR3: TGCAGCGCCCTATCTGACGGGGGTAATCAGCCCCAGCATTTT. Protein sequence: CSALSDGGNQPQHF.

The J gene is TRBJ2-1, the V gene TRBV28, with TRBD2 identical over 12 bases. V was clipped by 6 bases and J by 5 bases; unmatched bases: 8. The CDR3 contains 16 residues. The V gene's germline CDR1 is MDHEN and CDR2 SYDVKM. CDR3 DNA sequence: TGTGCCAGCAGCTTAGTGACTAGCGGGAGCCACAATGAGCAGTTCTTC. Residues: CASSLVTSGSHNEQFF.